These 17 T cell receptor beta chains originate from one sample sequenced in a study of graft-versus-host responses after intestinal transplantation. No antigen is known for these receptors. Using immunoSEQ multiplex PCR, the repertoire was profiled, and TCRdb retains in-frame clones only, with some absent. The table records 90,000 to 150,000 clones, roughly 95% of them present only once. The sample consisted of unstimulated CD8+ T cells sorted from spleen or lymph node cells, taken before intestinal transplant. These receptors originate from a human donor who received an intestinal transplant.

This clone was found once. The V gene is TRBV4-3, the J gene TRBJ2-7, with D possibly called TRBD1 or TRBD2 (5 bases each). Germline CDR1 LGHNA, CDR2 YSLEER. The CDR3 runs 13 residues. Trimming left V 0 bases short and J 5 bases short, with 8 bases between. CDR3 nucleotide sequence: TGCGCCAGCAGCCAAGATGGGGGTCACGAGCAGTACTTC. It yields the protein CASSQDGGHEQYF.

V usage is TRBV7-6 and J usage is TRBJ2-2; TRBD2 matches at 12 bases. Per germline, CDR1 SGHVS and CDR2 FNYEAQ. J was trimmed by 5 bases and V by 2 bases; bases with no gene match: 0. The length of the CDR3 is 15 residues. CDR3 nucleotide sequence: TGTGCCAGCAGCTTAACTAGCGGGAGGACCGGGGAGCTGTTTTTT. Translated, it gives CASSLTSGRTGELFF.

The chain carries TRBV6-6 and TRBJ1-2, with TRBD1 as a possible D gene (5 bases). Germline V lookup: CDR1 MNHNY, CDR2 SVGAGI (reference sequence). The CDR3 spans 15 residues. Trimming left V 5 bases short and J 1 base short, with 14 bases between. The CDR3: CASSPTSGDNYGYTF. The CDR3 DNA follows: TGTGCCAGCAGTCCCACGTCGGGGGATAACTATGGCTACACCTTC.

V gene TRBV5-1 combines with J gene TRBJ2-7, with D tentatively TRBD1 (6 bases). The CDR3 consists of 14 residues. Germline V gene data show CDR1 as SGHRS and CDR2 as YFSETQ. Trimming left V 4 bases short and J 3 bases short, with 14 bases between. The CDR3 protein is CASSGNRVRYEQYF. DNA for the CDR3: TGCGCCAGCAGCGGAAACAGGGTGCGCTACGAGCAGTACTTC.

The chain combines TRBV4-2 with TRBJ1-2; D is unclear. The germline V gene has CDR1 LGHNA and CDR2 YNFKEQ. This CDR3 is 15 amino acids long. Trimming cost V 0 bases and J 6 bases, with 14 bases left between them. The CDR3 sequence is CASSQEVPPRDGYTF. As DNA, the CDR3 is TGTGCCAGCAGCCAAGAAGTGCCGCCGAGGGATGGCTACACCTTC.

In its sample, this clone was seen once. The chain links TRBV29-1 to TRBJ1-4; 9 nucleotides agree with TRBD1. The V gene end was trimmed by 5 bases and the J gene end by 10 bases; junction bases not matched to a gene: 2. CDR1 is SQVTM, CDR2 ANQGSEA, per germline. The CDR3 spans 11 residues. CDR3 residues: CSVLGQGKLFF. CDR3 coding DNA: TGCAGCGTTTTGGGACAGGGAAAACTGTTTTTT.

J is TRBJ2-7 and V is TRBV19, with D perhaps matching TRBD1 (5 bases). Germline lookup yields CDR1 LNHDA and CDR2 SQIVND (reference sequence). V lost 2 bases to trimming and J lost 3 bases, with 17 bases between them. The CDR3 totals 16 residues. CDR3 nucleotide sequence: TGTGCCAGTAGTATACTCCCCCCAAGCCAGGGCTACGAGCAGTACTTC. Protein product: CASSILPPSQGYEQYF.

V usage is TRBV7-6 and J usage is TRBJ1-1, with D tentatively TRBD1 (5 bases). V lost 5 bases and J 8 bases, leaving 18 bases between the germline ends. The CDR3 has 14 residues. Germline CDR1 is SGHVS and CDR2 is FNYEAQ. CDR3: CASSLPFGQGEAFF. The DNA for the CDR3 is TGTGCCAGCAGCCTACCTTTTGGGCAGGGAGAAGCTTTCTTT.

This chain uses TRBV6-1 with TRBJ1-5; D is possibly TRBD1 (6 bases). V lost 7 bases to trimming and J lost 0 bases, with 13 bases between them. The CDR3 length is 15 residues. CDR1 and CDR2 from the germline V gene are MNHNS and SASEGT. CDR3 nucleotide sequence: TGTGCCAGCACGGACAGTGTTTATAGCAATCAGCCCCAGCATTTT. As protein: CASTDSVYSNQPQHF.

The J gene is TRBJ2-7, the V gene TRBV4-1; D is possibly TRBD2 (6 bases). The germline CDR1 and CDR2 sequences are MGHRA and YSYEKL. The CDR3 spans 15 residues. V was cut by 2 bases and J by 1 base, with 12 bases left in between. The CDR3: CASSQHLTRSYEQYF. The CDR3 nucleotides read TGCGCCAGCAGCCAACATTTGACTAGATCCTACGAGCAGTACTTC.

The chain links TRBV9 to TRBJ2-7; possible D gene TRBD1, 6 bases. With 1 base removed from V and 0 bases from J, the gap between germline ends came to 11 bases. The CDR3 is 15 amino acids. The germline CDR1 and CDR2 sequences are SGDLS and YYNGEE. CDR3 sequence (DNA): TGTGCCAGCAGCGTACGGGACACCACCTCCTACGAGCAGTACTTC. As protein: CASSVRDTTSYEQYF.

This clone appeared once. The J gene is TRBJ2-7, the V gene TRBV4-1, with D perhaps assigned TRBD1 or TRBD2 (5 bases each). The V end was cut by 5 bases, the J end by 1 base, with 15 bases between. The V gene's germline CDR1 is MGHRA and CDR2 YSYEKL. The CDR3 loop spans 15 amino acids. The CDR3 nucleotides read TGCGCCAGCAGCTTAATCCGGGACGGGTCCTACGAGCAGTACTTC. Protein sequence: CASSLIRDGSYEQYF.

V and J are TRBV6-1 and TRBJ2-1; D remains unclear. V lost 0 bases and J 0 bases, leaving 9 bases between the germline ends. The CDR3 has 16 amino acids. Per germline, CDR1 MNHNS and CDR2 SASEGT. The chain's CDR3 is CASSEAPARSYNEQFF. CDR3 bases: TGTGCCAGCAGTGAAGCGCCGGCACGCTCCTACAATGAGCAGTTCTTC.

The rearrangement links TRBV27 to TRBJ2-5, with D possibly matching TRBD1 (5 bases). The DNA end lines up better with TRBJ2-7; the J call may be wrong. The CDR3 contains 13 residues. Germline lookup yields CDR1 MNHEY and CDR2 SMNVEV (reference sequence). The CDR3 spells CASSPDRPYEQYF. The CDR3 DNA reads as TGTGCCAGCAGCCCCGACAGACCCTACGAGCAGTACTTC.

This clone showed up just once. The rearrangement uses TRBV5-6 and TRBJ2-1; 7 bases fit TRBD2. Germline CDR1 is SGHDT and CDR2 is YYEEEE. This CDR3 has 16 residues. The J segment lost 2 bases and the V segment lost 6 bases, leaving 11 bases of the junction unmatched. The CDR3: CASNPPRGRTYNEQFF. CDR3 bases: TGTGCCAGCAACCCGCCCCGCGGGAGAACCTACAATGAGCAGTTCTTC. Variable domain in full (rest from reference TRBV5-6 and TRBJ2-1): DAGVTQSPTHLIKTRGQQVTLRCSPKSGHDTVSWYQQALGQGPQFIFQYYEEEERQRGNFPDRFSGHQFPNYSSELNVNALLLGDSALYLCASNPPRGRTYNEQFFGPGTRLTVL.

The chain carries TRBV27 and TRBJ2-1; 13 nucleotides line up with TRBD2. V gave up 0 bases and J gave up 12 bases; unmatched junction bases: 8. This CDR3 contains 16 residues. Germline CDR1 MNHEY, CDR2 SMNVEV (reference sequence). The DNA of the CDR3 is TGTGCCAGCAGTTTATCGGGGACTAGCGGGAAATCGGGGCAGTTCTTC. This codes for CASSLSGTSGKSGQFF.

The rearrangement uses TRBV11-2 and TRBJ2-1, with unresolved D. Germline loops: CDR1 SGHAT, CDR2 FQNNGV. The CDR3 length is 11 residues. Trimming took off 3 bases at V and 9 bases at J, with 6 bases between the two ends. CDR3 amino acids: CASSLGIEQFF. The CDR3, as DNA: TGTGCCAGCAGCTTGGGGATTGAGCAGTTCTTC.